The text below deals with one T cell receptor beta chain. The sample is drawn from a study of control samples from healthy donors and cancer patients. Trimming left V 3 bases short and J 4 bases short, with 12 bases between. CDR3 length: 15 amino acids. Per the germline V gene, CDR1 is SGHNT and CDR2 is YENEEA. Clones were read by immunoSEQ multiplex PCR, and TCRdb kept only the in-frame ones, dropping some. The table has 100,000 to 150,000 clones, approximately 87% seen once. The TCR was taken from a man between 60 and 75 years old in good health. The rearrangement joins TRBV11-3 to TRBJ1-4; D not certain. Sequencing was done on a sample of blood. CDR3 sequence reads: CASSFSPGVNEKLFF. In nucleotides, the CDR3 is TGTGCCAGCAGCTTCAGTCCCGGGGTTAATGAAAAACTGTTTTTT. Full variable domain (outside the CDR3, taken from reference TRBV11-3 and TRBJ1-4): EAGVVQSPRYKIIEKKQPVAFWCNPISGHNTLYWYLQNLGQGPELLIRYENEEAVDDSQLPKDRFSAERLKGVDSTLKIQPAELGDSAVYLCASSFSPGVNEKLFFGSGTQLSVL.